What follows describes a single TCR beta chain. The germline V gene encodes CDR1 SGHTA and CDR2 FQGNSA. The CDR3 runs to 16 residues. Trimming removed 3 bases from V and 2 bases from J, with 13 bases in between. Naive CD8 populations comprised CD45RO-negative cells positively selected for CCR7, excluding terminally differentiated effector memory CD45RA+ cells. The source of the sample is a study of shared clonotypes between healthy human individuals. Data came from immunoSEQ multiplex PCR; TCRdb stores just in-frame clones and leaves some out. Of some 580,000 clones detected, 95% to 98% appear once; the ten largest clones hold 0.25% to 0.35%.

The sequenced sample consisted of naive CD8+ T cells sorted from blood. The source of this sequence is a man aged 30-40 years in good health. This sequence joins TRBV7-2 and TRBJ2-2; possible D gene TRBD2, 5 bases. CDR3 DNA: TGTGCCAGCAGCTTCGGGATGAACCCCAACACCGGGGAGCTGTTTTTT. It yields the protein CASSFGMNPNTGELFF.